Presented here are 16 T cell receptor beta chains from one specimen sequenced in a study of CD8 T cells in Susac syndrome. RNA, at about 0.5 to 1 ug, was reverse transcribed with random hexamers. MiXCR was run by TCRdb on the immunoSEQ multiplex PCR reads, yielding one entry per CDR3 protein. Of about 210,000 distinct CDR3 sequences listed, roughly 94% are singletons. Sequenced: CD4+ T cells from PBMCs. Receptors were obtained from a human donor with multiple sclerosis.

The chain combines TRBV12-3 or TRBV12-4 with TRBJ2-5; no reliable D call. There are 12 residues in the CDR3. Trimming removed 7 bases from V and 5 bases from J, with 11 bases in between. CDR3 sequence reads: CASKRSGETQYF. CDR3 coding DNA: TGTGCCAGCAAACGATCCGGCGAGACCCAGTACTTC.

The V and J genes are TRBV29-1 and TRBJ1-1, with D unclear. Germline V gene lookup returns CDR1 SQVTM and CDR2 ANQGSEA. V lost 2 bases and J 0 bases, leaving 13 bases between the germline ends. The CDR3 has 15 residues. Here the CDR3 reads CSVEKGPTLNTEAFF. Written as DNA, the CDR3 is TGCAGCGTTGAAAAGGGCCCTACCTTGAACACTGAAGCTTTCTTT.

The chain carries TRBV24-1 and TRBJ2-2; D is uncertain. This CDR3 comprises 14 residues. V lost 7 bases and J lost 0, with 8 bases in between. Germline V CDR1 and CDR2: KGHDR, SFDVKD. The CDR3 DNA is TGTGCCACCAGCAACGACGCGAACACCGGGGAGCTGTTTTTT. Translation: CATSNDANTGELFF.

This clonotype was picked up one time. CDR3 DNA sequence: TGCGCCAGCAGCTTGGCGGCTAGCGGGGCTTACACAGATACGCAGTATTTT. Translating it yields CASSLAASGAYTDTQYF. The chain joins TRBV5-1 to TRBJ2-3; 9 bases are shared with TRBD2. From germline, CDR1 is SGHRS and CDR2 YFSETQ. CDR3 length equals 17 residues. V lost 0 bases to trimming and J lost 2 bases; unmatched junction nucleotides: 7.

The genes are TRBV12-3 or TRBV12-4 and TRBJ2-3; D remains unclear. Trimming shortened V by 0 bases and J by 2 bases, and 6 bases separated the two germline ends. The CDR3 runs to 14 residues. CDR3 sequence (DNA): TGTGCCAGCAGTTTAGCATCTCCCACAGATACGCAGTATTTT. It translates to CASSLASPTDTQYF.

The rearrangement joins TRBV10-3 to TRBJ2-5; 7 positions agree with TRBD1. Germline V gene data show CDR1 as ENHRY and CDR2 as SYGVKD. Losses at the gene ends were 0 bases for V and 5 bases for J; bases not matched to a gene: 6. The CDR3 contains 15 residues. In DNA form, the CDR3 reads TGTGCCATCAGTGAGTCTGGCAGGGGGAAGGAGACCCAGTACTTC. Its protein is CAISESGRGKETQYF.

The sample holds one count of this clonotype. This chain joins TRBV12-5 and TRBJ1-2; 10 bases map to TRBD1. CDR1 and CDR2 from the germline V gene are LGHNT and FRNRAP. V gave up 4 bases and J gave up 4 bases; unmatched junction bases: 3. The CDR3 extends over 14 amino acids. CDR3 residues: CASGSTGGSYGYTF. The CDR3 DNA reads TGTGCTAGTGGTTCGACAGGGGGCAGCTATGGCTACACCTTC.

This rearrangement joins TRBV29-1 to TRBJ1-2; no reliable D call. CDR3 length equals 14 residues. CDR1 is SQVTM and CDR2 is ANQGSEA in the germline V gene. Trimming pared 4 bases from V and 4 bases from J, leaving 16 bases between. The CDR3 region is CSVVGSVYSYGYTF. The CDR3 DNA follows: TGCAGCGTTGTGGGGTCTGTTTATAGCTATGGCTACACCTTC.

The gene calls are TRBV3-1 and TRBJ1-2, with D possibly TRBD1 on 5 matching bases. The ends were cut back, 3 bases at V and 12 bases at J, with 17 bases in the middle. Germline CDR1 is LGHDT and CDR2 is YNNKEL (reference sequence). The CDR3 is made up of 13 amino acids. In nucleotides, the CDR3 is TGTGCCAGCAGCCAGGGGGGAAGCCGCCCCAACACCTTC. This translates into CASSQGGSRPNTF.

V is TRBV20-1 and J is TRBJ1-1; D unclear. The CDR3 runs 15 residues. Germline-derived CDR1 and CDR2 are DFQATT and SNEGSKA (reference sequence). The V end was cut by 0 bases, the J end by 1 base, with 12 bases between. The CDR3 is CSARDTGSPNTEAFF. CDR3 nucleotides: TGCAGTGCTAGAGATACGGGGAGCCCGAACACTGAAGCTTTCTTT.

A word on this clonotype: One end of the junction does not line up with germline, which may come from a read error. The rearrangement uses TRBV18 and TRBJ2-1, with TRBD1 matching over 10 bases. CDR1 is KGHSH, CDR2 LQKENI, per germline. This CDR3 has 11 residues. The CDR3 region is CASSEGQGRIF. DNA of the CDR3: TGTGCCAGCTCGGAGGGACAGGGGAGGATCTTC.

This clonotype was recorded once. The chain combines TRBV30 with TRBJ1-2, with unresolved D. The CDR3 covers 11 residues. CDR1 is GTSNPN and CDR2 is SVGIG in the germline V gene (reference sequence). V lost 6 bases to trimming and J lost 6 bases, with 11 bases between them. The CDR3: CACPQADGYTF. The CDR3 DNA reads TGTGCCTGCCCCCAAGCGGATGGCTACACCTTC.

The rearrangement joins TRBV19 to TRBJ2-7; possibly TRBD1 for D (6 bases). Between the trimmed V and J ends, which lost 4 bases and 0 bases, there was a span of 10 bases. Per germline, CDR1 LNHDA and CDR2 SQIVND (reference sequence). There are 14 residues in the CDR3. The DNA for the CDR3 is TGTGCCAGTAGTAGCCGACAGGCCTCCTACGAGCAGTACTTC. It is translated as CASSSRQASYEQYF.

The chain has TRBV18 and TRBJ2-1; D is unresolved. The ends were cut back, 3 bases at V and 6 bases at J, with 12 bases in the middle. This CDR3 spans 14 amino acids. Germline V CDR1 and CDR2: KGHSH, LQKENI. DNA of the CDR3: TGTGCCAGCTCACCCATTCAGGCCGGCAATGAGCAGTTCTTC. Protein sequence: CASSPIQAGNEQFF. The variable domain in full, completed from reference TRBV18 and TRBJ2-1, reads NAGVMQNPRHLVRRRGQEARLRCSPMKGHSHVYWYRQLPEEGLKFMVYLQKENIIDESGMPKERFSAEFPKEGPSILRIQQVVRGDSAAYFCASSPIQAGNEQFFGPGTRLTVL.

The rearrangement joins TRBV6-6 to TRBJ2-7; 8 bases map to TRBD2. The CDR3 totals 14 residues. V was clipped by 6 bases and J by 2 bases; unmatched bases: 6. Looked up from germline, CDR1 is MNHNY and CDR2 is SVGAGI (reference sequence). CDR3 sequence reads: CASSPVGGAYEQYF. Here the CDR3 DNA reads TGTGCCAGCAGCCCGGTCGGGGGGGCCTACGAGCAGTACTTC.

The V gene is TRBV20-1, the J gene TRBJ2-7; possible D gene TRBD1, 6 bases. V gave up 6 bases and J gave up 2 bases, with 14 bases separating them. Germline V gene lookup returns CDR1 DFQATT and CDR2 SNEGSKA (reference sequence). The CDR3 runs 13 residues. The CDR3 region has the DNA TGCAGTGCCCTCCGGACAGCGACCTACGAGCAGTACTTC. Translation: CSALRTATYEQYF.